This T cell receptor beta chain appears in the sequencing data of a study of blood T cell repertoires in COVID-19. Study as a whole: Sites in the United States, Italy and Spain provided acute and convalescent COVID-19 samples. T cells, B-cell-depleted T cells, or PBMCs supplied cDNA or gDNA.

In the source study's methods: From reference gene primer amplification, estimates of nucleated cell counts were derived. The protocol was immunoSEQ multiplex PCR, while the TCRdb copy is restricted to in-frame clones and leaves out a portion. V, J and clone size derive from that table, while D and trimming were established from the DNA sequence. The sample carries 150,000 to 200,000 clones, about 80% recorded once. The CDR3 contains 16 residues. Germline CDR1 is SGDLS and CDR2 is YYNGEE. V trimming: 1 base; J trimming: 7 bases; junction bases outside the gene matches: 9. The receptor's source is a woman aged 80 or over with acute or convalescent COVID-19. The sequenced sample consisted of peripheral blood. This rearrangement joins TRBV9 to TRBJ2-2; 8 bases align to TRBD1. The CDR3 spells CASSVSPGTGNGELFF. CDR3 nucleotide sequence: TGTGCCAGCAGCGTATCCCCCGGGACAGGAAACGGGGAGCTGTTTTTT.